This passage covers 7 T cell receptor beta chains from one sample sequenced in a study of beta chain features in type 1 diabetes. Of the isolated RNA, all was reverse transcribed, and so the sequenced material was expressed TCRB transcripts. Some clones are missing from TCRdb's copy, which holds only in-frame ones; the method was immunoSEQ multiplex PCR. The sample consists of hundreds of thousands of clones, approximately 14% of them appearing once. Sequencing was performed on central memory CD4+ T cells from blood. Source of these receptors: a man aged 30 to 39 in good health.

The genes are TRBV5-1 and TRBJ2-7; TRBD1 matches 8 bases. CDR3 size: 18 residues. CDR1 SGHRS and CDR2 YFSETQ come from the germline V gene. J lost 2 bases, V lost 4 bases, and 17 bases had no gene match. The chain's CDR3 is CASSLHLLTDRGAYEQYV. The CDR3 DNA sequence: TGCGCCAGCAGCCTACACCTACTTACCGACAGGGGAGCCTACGAGCAGTACGTC.

The rearrangement links TRBV11-2 to TRBJ2-3, with D perhaps being TRBD1 or TRBD2 (7 bases each). The CDR3 is 14 amino acids. Trimming removed 6 bases from V and 4 bases from J, with 14 bases in between. Germline CDR1 SGHAT, CDR2 FQNNGV. CDR3 sequence (DNA): TGTGCCAGCAGGGGGGGGACAGCGGCAGATACGCAGTATTTT. As protein: CASRGGTAADTQYF.

This clone was counted only a few times. The junction departs from germline at one end; a sequencing error may be responsible. The chain uses TRBV7-2 and TRBJ1-6, with D possibly being TRBD1 (5 bases). CDR1 and CDR2 from the germline V gene are SGHTA and FQGNSA. The CDR3 is 15 amino acids. The CDR3 reads CASSQVEGSNSPLHF. CDR3 in DNA: TGCGCCAGCAGCCAAGTCGAGGGGTCTAATTCACCCCTCCACTTT.

The rearrangement uses TRBV5-4 and TRBJ2-5; TRBD1 or TRBD2 may be the D gene (5 bases each). In germline, CDR1 is SGHNT, CDR2 YYREEE (reference sequence). Trimming shortened V by 0 bases and J by 5 bases, and 8 bases separated the two germline ends. The CDR3 runs 13 residues. The CDR3 DNA reads as TGTGCCAGCAGCTTGGGGGACCGCGAGACCCAGTACTTC. It specifies CASSLGDRETQYF.

This clone was counted only a few times. The chain combines TRBV4-2 with TRBJ1-2, with TRBD1 matching over 8 bases. The germline CDR1 and CDR2 sequences are LGHNA and YNFKEQ. This CDR3 has 14 residues. V lost 2 bases, J lost 6 bases, and 5 bases stayed unmatched. CDR3 amino acids: CASSQLGQGNGYTF. The CDR3 DNA reads TGTGCCAGCAGCCAACTAGGACAGGGCAATGGCTACACCTTC.

This clone occurred a few times. This CDR3 reads CSVEGSGDTQYF. Here the CDR3 DNA reads TGCAGCGTTGAGGGTTCGGGAGATACGCAGTATTTT. V and J are TRBV29-1 and TRBJ2-3, with D unresolved. Germline CDR1 SQVTM, CDR2 ANQGSEA. CDR3 size: 12 residues. V lost 3 bases to trimming and J lost 5 bases, with 9 bases between them.

The chain combines TRBV6-6 with TRBJ2-3; no definite D call. Germline loops: CDR1 MNHNY, CDR2 SVGAGI (reference sequence). Trimming shortened V by 0 bases and J by 5 bases, and 6 bases separated the two germline ends. The length of the CDR3 is 13 residues. CDR3 bases: TGTGCCAGCAGTTACTCGATTCGAGATACGCAGTATTTT. It translates to CASSYSIRDTQYF.